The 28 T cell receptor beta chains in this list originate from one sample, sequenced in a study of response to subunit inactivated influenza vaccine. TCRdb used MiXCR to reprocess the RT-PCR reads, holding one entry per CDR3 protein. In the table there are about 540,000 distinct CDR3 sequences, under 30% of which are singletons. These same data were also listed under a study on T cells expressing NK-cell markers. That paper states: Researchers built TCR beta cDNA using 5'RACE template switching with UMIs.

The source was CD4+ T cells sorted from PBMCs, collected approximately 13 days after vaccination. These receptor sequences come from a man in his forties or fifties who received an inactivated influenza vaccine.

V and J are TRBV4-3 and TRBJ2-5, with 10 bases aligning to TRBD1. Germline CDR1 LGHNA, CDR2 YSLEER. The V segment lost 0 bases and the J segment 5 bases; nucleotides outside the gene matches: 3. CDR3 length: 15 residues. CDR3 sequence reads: CASSQDWGQGETQYF. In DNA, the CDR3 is TGCGCCAGCAGCCAAGATTGGGGACAGGGGGAGACCCAGTACTTC.

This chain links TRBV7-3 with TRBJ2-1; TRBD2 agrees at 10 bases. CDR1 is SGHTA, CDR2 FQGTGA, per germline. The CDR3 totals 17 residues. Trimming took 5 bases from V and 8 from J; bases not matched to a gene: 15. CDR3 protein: CASSPSAGGPPFDEQFF. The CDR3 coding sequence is TGTGCCAGCAGCCCCTCAGCGGGAGGGCCTCCTTTCGATGAGCAGTTCTTC.

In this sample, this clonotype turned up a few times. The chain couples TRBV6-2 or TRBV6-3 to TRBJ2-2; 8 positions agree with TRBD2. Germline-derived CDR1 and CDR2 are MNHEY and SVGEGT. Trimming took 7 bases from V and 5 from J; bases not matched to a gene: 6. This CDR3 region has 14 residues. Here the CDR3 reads CASKGLVETGELFF. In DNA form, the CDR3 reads TGTGCCAGCAAGGGACTAGTTGAAACCGGGGAGCTGTTTTTT.

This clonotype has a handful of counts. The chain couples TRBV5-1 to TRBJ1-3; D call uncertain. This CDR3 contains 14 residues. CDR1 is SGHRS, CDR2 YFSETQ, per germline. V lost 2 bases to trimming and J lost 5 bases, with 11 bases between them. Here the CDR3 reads CASSLPGQRNTIYF. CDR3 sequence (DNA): TGCGCCAGCAGCTTACCGGGTCAACGAAACACCATATATTTT.

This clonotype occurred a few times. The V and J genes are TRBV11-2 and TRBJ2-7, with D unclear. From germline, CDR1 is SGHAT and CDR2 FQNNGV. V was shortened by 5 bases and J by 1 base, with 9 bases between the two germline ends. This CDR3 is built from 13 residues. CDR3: CASSRYGSYEQYF. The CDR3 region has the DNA TGTGCCAGCAGCCGCTACGGATCCTACGAGCAGTACTTC.

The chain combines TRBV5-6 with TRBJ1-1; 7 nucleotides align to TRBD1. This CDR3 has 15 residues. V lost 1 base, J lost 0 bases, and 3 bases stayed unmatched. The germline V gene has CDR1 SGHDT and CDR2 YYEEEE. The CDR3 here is CASSLMRGLNTEAFF. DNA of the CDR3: TGTGCCAGCAGCTTGATGAGGGGGCTGAACACTGAAGCTTTCTTT.

The CDR3 region has the DNA TGTGCCAGCTGCAGGGGGCCTGGTGAGCAGTTCTTC. It yields the protein CASCRGPGEQFF. The chain combines TRBV6-6 with TRBJ2-1, with 8 positions matching TRBD1. Germline V gene lookup returns CDR1 MNHNY and CDR2 SVGAGI (reference sequence). The V and J ends lost 8 bases and 9 bases, in that order; junction bases with no gene match: 6. The CDR3 contains 12 residues.

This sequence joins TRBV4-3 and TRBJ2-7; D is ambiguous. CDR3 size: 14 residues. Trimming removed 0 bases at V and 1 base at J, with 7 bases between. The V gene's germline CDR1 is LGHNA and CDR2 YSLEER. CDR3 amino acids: CASSQDRQSYEQYF. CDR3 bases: TGCGCCAGCAGCCAAGATCGGCAGTCCTACGAGCAGTACTTC.

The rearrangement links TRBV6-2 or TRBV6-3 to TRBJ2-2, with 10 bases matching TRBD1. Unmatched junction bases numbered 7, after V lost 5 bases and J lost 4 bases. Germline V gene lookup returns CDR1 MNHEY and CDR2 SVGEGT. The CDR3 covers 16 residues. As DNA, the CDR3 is TGTGCCAGCAGTGACAGGGGGCTATCTGGCACCGGGGAGCTGTTTTTT. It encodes CASSDRGLSGTGELFF.

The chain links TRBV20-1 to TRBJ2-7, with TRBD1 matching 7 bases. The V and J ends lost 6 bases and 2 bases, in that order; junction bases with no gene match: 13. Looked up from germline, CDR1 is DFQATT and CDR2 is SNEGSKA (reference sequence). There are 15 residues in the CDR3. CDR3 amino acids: CSANSPRDSTYEQYF. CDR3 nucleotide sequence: TGCAGTGCCAACTCGCCCCGGGACAGTACCTACGAGCAGTACTTC.

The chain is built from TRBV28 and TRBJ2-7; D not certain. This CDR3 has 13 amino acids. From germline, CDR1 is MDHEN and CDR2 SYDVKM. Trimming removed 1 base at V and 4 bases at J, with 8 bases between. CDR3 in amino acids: CASSLFRVYEQYF. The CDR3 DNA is TGTGCCAGCAGTTTATTCCGGGTATACGAGCAGTACTTC.

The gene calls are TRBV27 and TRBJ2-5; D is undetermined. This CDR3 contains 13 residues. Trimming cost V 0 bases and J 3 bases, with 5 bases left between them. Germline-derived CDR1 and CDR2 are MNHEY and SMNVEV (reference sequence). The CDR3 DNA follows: TGTGCCAGCAGTTTATCTTTAAAAGAGACCCAGTACTTC. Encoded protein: CASSLSLKETQYF.

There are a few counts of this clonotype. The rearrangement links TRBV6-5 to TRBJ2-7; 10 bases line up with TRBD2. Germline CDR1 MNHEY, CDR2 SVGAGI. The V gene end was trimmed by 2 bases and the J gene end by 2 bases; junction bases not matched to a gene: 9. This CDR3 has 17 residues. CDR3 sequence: CASSYGTSANPTYEQYF. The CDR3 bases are TGTGCCAGCAGTTACGGGACTAGCGCGAACCCCACCTACGAGCAGTACTTC.

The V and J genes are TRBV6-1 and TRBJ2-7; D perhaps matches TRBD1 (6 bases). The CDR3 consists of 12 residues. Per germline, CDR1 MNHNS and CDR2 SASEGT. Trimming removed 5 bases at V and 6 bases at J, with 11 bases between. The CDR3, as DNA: TGTGCCAGCAGTCAGGGGTTGCGCGAGCAGTACTTC. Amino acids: CASSQGLREQYF.

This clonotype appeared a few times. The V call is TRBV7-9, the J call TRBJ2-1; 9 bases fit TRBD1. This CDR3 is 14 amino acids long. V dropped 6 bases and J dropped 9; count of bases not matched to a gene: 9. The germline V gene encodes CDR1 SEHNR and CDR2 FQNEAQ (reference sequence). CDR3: CASSFQGQGGEQFF. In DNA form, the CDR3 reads TGTGCCAGCAGTTTCCAGGGACAGGGCGGTGAGCAGTTCTTC.

The CDR3 spells CASRTGGSDTQYF. The CDR3 DNA reads as TGCGCCAGCAGAACAGGGGGCTCTGATACGCAGTATTTT. This chain uses TRBV5-1 with TRBJ2-3, with 9 positions matching TRBD1. V was clipped by 5 bases and J by 6 bases; unmatched bases: 4. Germline CDR1 and CDR2: SGHRS and YFSETQ. The CDR3 contains 13 residues.

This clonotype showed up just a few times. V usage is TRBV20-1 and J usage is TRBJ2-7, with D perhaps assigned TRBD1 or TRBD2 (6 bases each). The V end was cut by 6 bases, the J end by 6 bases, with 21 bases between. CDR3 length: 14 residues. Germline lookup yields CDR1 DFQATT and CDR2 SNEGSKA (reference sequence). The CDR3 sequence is CSAQHPRGPGEQYF. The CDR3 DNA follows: TGCAGTGCGCAACACCCCCGGGGGCCCGGCGAGCAGTACTTC.

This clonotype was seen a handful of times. CDR3 coding DNA: TGTGCCAGCAGCCCCCGACCCGGTGCCGAGCAGTACTTC. This translates into CASSPRPGAEQYF. The chain employs TRBV9 and TRBJ2-7; no clear D gene. The germline V gene has CDR1 SGDLS and CDR2 YYNGEE. The CDR3 contains 13 residues. The V end was cut by 4 bases, the J end by 6 bases, with 14 bases between.

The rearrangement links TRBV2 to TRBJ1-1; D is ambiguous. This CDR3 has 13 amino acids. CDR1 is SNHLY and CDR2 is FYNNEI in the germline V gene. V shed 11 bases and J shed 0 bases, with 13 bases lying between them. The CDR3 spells CASRSVMNTEAFF. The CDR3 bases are TGTGCCTCCCGGAGCGTCATGAACACTGAAGCTTTCTTT.

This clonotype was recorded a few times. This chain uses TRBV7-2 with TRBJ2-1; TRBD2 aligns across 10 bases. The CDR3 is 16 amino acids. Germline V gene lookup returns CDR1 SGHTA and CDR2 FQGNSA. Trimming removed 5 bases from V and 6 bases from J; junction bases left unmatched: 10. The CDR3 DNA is TGTGCCAGCAGCATTCGAGCGGGGGGGTTCGGCAATGAGCAGTTCTTC. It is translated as CASSIRAGGFGNEQFF.

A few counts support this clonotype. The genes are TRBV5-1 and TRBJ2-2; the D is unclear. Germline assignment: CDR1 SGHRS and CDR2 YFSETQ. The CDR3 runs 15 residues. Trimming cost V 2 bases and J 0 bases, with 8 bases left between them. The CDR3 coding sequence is TGCGCCAGCAGCTTAGCGCAGACGAACACCGGGGAGCTGTTTTTT. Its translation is CASSLAQTNTGELFF.

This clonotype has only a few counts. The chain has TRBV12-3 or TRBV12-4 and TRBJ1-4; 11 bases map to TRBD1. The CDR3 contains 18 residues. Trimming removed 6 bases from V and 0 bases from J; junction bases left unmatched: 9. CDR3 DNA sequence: TGTGCCAGCAGAACCGGGACAGGGGGGACTGCAACTAATGAAAAACTGTTTTTT. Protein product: CASRTGTGGTATNEKLFF.

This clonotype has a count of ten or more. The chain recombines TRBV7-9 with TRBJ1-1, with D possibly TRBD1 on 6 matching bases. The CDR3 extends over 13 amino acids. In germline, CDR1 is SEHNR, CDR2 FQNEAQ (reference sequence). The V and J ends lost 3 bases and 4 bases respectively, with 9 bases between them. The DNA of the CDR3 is TGTGCCAGCAGCTTTGGACAGACCACTGAAGCTTTCTTT. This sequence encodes CASSFGQTTEAFF.

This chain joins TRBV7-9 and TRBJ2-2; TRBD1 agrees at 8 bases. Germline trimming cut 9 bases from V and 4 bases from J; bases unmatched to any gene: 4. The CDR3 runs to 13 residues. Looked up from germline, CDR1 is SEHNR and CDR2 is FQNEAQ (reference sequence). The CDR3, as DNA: TGTGCCAGATCGACAGGGGCCACCGGGGAGCTGTTTTTT. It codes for CARSTGATGELFF.

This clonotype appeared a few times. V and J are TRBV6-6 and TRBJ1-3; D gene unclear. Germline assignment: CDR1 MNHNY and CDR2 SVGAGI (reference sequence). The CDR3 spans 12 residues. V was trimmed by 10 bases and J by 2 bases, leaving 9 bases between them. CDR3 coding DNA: TGTGCCACATCAAGTCCTGGAAACACCATATATTTT. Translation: CATSSPGNTIYF.

This CDR3 reads CASSLDGLAGSYEQYF. The CDR3 region has the DNA TGTGCCAGCAGCTTAGATGGACTAGCGGGATCCTACGAGCAGTACTTC. The chain carries TRBV7-8 and TRBJ2-7, with 12 nucleotides matching TRBD2. The CDR3 length is 16 residues. V was pared by 1 base and J by 1 base, with 2 bases of the junction left unmatched. Germline CDR1 reads SGHVS; CDR2 reads FQNEAQ.

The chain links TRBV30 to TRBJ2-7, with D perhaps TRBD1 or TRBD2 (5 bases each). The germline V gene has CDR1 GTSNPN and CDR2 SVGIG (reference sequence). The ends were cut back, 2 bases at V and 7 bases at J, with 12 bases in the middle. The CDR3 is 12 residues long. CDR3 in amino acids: CAWSLRGREQYF. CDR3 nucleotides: TGTGCCTGGAGTTTACGGGGCCGGGAGCAGTACTTC.

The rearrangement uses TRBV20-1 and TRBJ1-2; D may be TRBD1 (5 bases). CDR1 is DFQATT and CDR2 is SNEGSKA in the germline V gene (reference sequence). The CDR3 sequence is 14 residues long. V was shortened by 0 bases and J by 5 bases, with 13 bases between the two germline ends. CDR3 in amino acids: CSARDPWGTYGYTF. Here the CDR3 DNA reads TGCAGTGCTAGAGATCCTTGGGGGACTTATGGCTACACCTTC.